This T cell receptor (beta chain) was obtained from a study of T cells after yellow fever vaccination (dated by TCRdb to about 2019). General notes on the study: Using CD3, CD45RA, CCR7 and CD95 staining, memory subsets (EM, EMRA, CM and Tscm) were sorted on a BD FACS Aria III. Memory subsets were sorted on days 0, 15 and 45 and at 18 months following primary vaccination, and on days 0, 15 and 45 following the 30-year booster. To follow T-cell clones before and after primary and booster YFV17D yellow fever vaccination, bulk TCR alpha and beta repertoires were sequenced over time. The SMART-Seq v4 Ultra Low Input RNA kit was used to prepare libraries from fractions with low cell numbers. Blood was drawn at multiple timepoints before and after primary and secondary immunization, with bulk PBMC replicates and cell subsets isolated. Two healthy male donors, one aged 18 to 30 and one aged 30 to 40 years, made up the cohort. Findings and caveats that apply to the study as a whole: The secondary T-cell response was found to be weaker but faster than the primary response, with a peak reached on day 5 rather than on day 15. Most clones expanded after primary vaccination (around 96% of CD4 and about 85% of CD8) were re-detected after the booster, suggesting that broad memory maintenance occurred. Computational filtering was needed because FACS-sorted repertoires could contain abundant contaminating clonotypes from the bulk population. Because only a couple of donors were included in the study, the extent to which the findings can be generalized is limited. In the sorted memory subsets on day 0, nearly all vaccine-responding clonotypes were below the level of detection. A small fraction of clonotypes appeared in both the CD4 and CD8 compartments, likely as a result of convergent recombination.

The sample's treatment or condition, from its label and the paper: live attenuated yellow fever vaccine strain. A standard Ficoll-Paque protocol was used to isolate PBMCs from peripheral blood. For sorted memory subsets, RNA extraction was done with the RNeasy Micro Kit. V has 6 bases trimmed and J has 1 base trimmed; junction bases matching no gene number 8. The CDR3 covers 15 residues, taking in both the cysteine and the phenylalanine. Just the 45-base CDR3 DNA is kept, in frame starting at base 1. The germline V gene encodes CDR1 SGHTA and CDR2 FQGNSA. This clonotype was detected ten times or more. Base qualities were left out, and no much larger clone turns up one base away. The sequencer was an Illumina NovaSeq 6000. TCR cDNA was synthesized by 5'RACE template switching, which introduced a universal primer site and unique molecular identifiers. Priming for cDNA synthesis came from both the TCR alpha and TCR beta constant segments. Library amplification involved two PCR steps, and the second step added sample barcodes and sequencing adapters. Sequencing of libraries was done on Illumina HiSeq 2500 (2x100 bp) or NovaSeq (2x150 bp). Processing in the source paper ran as follows. MIGEC was used to demultiplex reads and collapse the reads into UMI consensus sequences, and MiXCR was used for V(D)J alignment. Vaccine-responding clonotypes were defined with edgeR using replicate PBMC samples, requiring FDR below 0.01 and a log2 fold change above 5 up to day 15. Each bulk clonotype was labeled CD4 or CD8 based on which sequenced repertoire, CD4 or CD8, contained the clonotype at higher abundance. To estimate the distribution of each clone across memory phenotypes, clonotype frequencies in memory subsets were weighted by FACS-sorted cell numbers. TCRdb redid the processing of the public reads, applying fastp at Q25 and MiXCR, and retained in-frame beta chains. Rows merge per CDR3 protein into single entries with the most common DNA and genes. The V and J calls and clone size come from TCRdb's table, not from the authors' own analysis. The sample yields about 14,000 distinct CDR3 sequences; roughly 8% were counted once. 1.6% of the sample rests with the top ten.

Here the chain combines TRBV7-2 and TRBJ1-1, with TRBD1 matching 7 junction bases. The origin of this receptor is a man between 18 and 35 years old who received the YFV17D yellow fever vaccine. The sample in question was PBMCs, either bulk or a sorted T-cell subset (CD4+, CD8+, memory, or dextramer-sorted; not recorded which), obtained on the day of the yellow fever booster vaccination. CDR3 reads: CASRVAGGQNTEAFF. The DNA sequence follows: TGTGCCAGCAGAGTGGCAGGGGGACAGAACACTGAAGCTTTCTTT.